This T cell receptor (beta chain) was captured in a study of Graves' ophthalmopathy and Graves' hyperthyroidism. Overall study findings and caveats: The authors also found most expanded thyroid clonotypes above 0.001 frequency in blood.

Excluded were patients with other autoimmune diseases, uncontrolled infections, pregnancy or lactation. Diagnosis used clinical symptoms, serum thyroxine, TRAb, thyroid ultrasound and orbital computed tomography. In this sample, this clonotype turned up many times. Its target is not known. From RNA, the CDR3 regions of TCR beta chains were amplified and sequenced. HTBI-primed first-round RT-PCR preceded second-round multiplex PCR. TCRdb itself ran the multiplex PCR reads through MiXCR, one entry per CDR3 protein. This repertoire shows 500,000 to 600,000 distinct CDR3 sequences, under 45% found once; its top ten account for around 4%. This CDR3 spans 14 amino acids. Trimming cost V 4 bases and J 7 bases; bases outside gene matches: 5. Germline CDR1 ENHRY, CDR2 SYGVKD.

This clonotype originated in an adult man with Graves' hyperthyroidism. Specimen: peripheral blood or thyroid tissue (not recorded which). The rearrangement uses TRBV10-3 and TRBJ2-2, with 8 nucleotides matching TRBD1. The CDR3 nucleotides read TGTGCCATCAGTGGGCCAGGGGGCATCGGGGAGCTGTTTTTT. Protein: CAISGPGGIGELFF.